This TCR beta chain was identified in a study of tumor-infiltrating lymphocytes in primary liver carcinoma. Looking at the study overall: Each of the growths was stage T1-T3 N0M0, extending roughly 4.2 to 11 cm across.

As concerns this clonotype: Its antigen is still unknown.

Trimming shortened V by 4 bases and J by 6 bases, and 16 bases separated the two germline ends. Germline values: CDR1 SQVTM, CDR2 ANQGSEA. This CDR3 has 14 amino acids. Co-extraction yielded RNA and DNA from around 18-30 mg of unsorted bulk tissue. Surgical resection treated primary liver carcinoma in the patients. Study-level results: Compared with blood, tumor repertoires held significantly more in their top 250 clones. Lesser overlap characterized tumor-adjacent and tumor-blood pairs relative to tumor region pairs.

Starting material of 500 ng total RNA yielded TCR beta cDNA via a constant-region primer. Slightly modified ARM-PCR served as the procedure for the TCR beta libraries. These libraries came from three rounds of nested multiplex PCR. TRBV1-TRBV30 forward and Cbeta reverse primers drove the first two roughly 10-cycle rounds. TCRdb reprocessed the multiplex PCR reads via MiXCR and lists one record per CDR3 protein. Among 35,000 to 40,000 distinct CDR3 sequences listed, 60% to 80% were seen once. The source is a man aged 35-49 years with primary liver carcinoma and hepatitis B virus infection. V gene TRBV29-1 combines with J gene TRBJ2-1; either TRBD1 or TRBD2 may fit D (5 bases each). Input material: tumor-adjacent normal liver tissue. DNA for the CDR3: TGCAGCGTTGCGGGGACCTCGAGCATCAATGAGCAGTTCTTC. This gives the protein CSVAGTSSINEQFF.